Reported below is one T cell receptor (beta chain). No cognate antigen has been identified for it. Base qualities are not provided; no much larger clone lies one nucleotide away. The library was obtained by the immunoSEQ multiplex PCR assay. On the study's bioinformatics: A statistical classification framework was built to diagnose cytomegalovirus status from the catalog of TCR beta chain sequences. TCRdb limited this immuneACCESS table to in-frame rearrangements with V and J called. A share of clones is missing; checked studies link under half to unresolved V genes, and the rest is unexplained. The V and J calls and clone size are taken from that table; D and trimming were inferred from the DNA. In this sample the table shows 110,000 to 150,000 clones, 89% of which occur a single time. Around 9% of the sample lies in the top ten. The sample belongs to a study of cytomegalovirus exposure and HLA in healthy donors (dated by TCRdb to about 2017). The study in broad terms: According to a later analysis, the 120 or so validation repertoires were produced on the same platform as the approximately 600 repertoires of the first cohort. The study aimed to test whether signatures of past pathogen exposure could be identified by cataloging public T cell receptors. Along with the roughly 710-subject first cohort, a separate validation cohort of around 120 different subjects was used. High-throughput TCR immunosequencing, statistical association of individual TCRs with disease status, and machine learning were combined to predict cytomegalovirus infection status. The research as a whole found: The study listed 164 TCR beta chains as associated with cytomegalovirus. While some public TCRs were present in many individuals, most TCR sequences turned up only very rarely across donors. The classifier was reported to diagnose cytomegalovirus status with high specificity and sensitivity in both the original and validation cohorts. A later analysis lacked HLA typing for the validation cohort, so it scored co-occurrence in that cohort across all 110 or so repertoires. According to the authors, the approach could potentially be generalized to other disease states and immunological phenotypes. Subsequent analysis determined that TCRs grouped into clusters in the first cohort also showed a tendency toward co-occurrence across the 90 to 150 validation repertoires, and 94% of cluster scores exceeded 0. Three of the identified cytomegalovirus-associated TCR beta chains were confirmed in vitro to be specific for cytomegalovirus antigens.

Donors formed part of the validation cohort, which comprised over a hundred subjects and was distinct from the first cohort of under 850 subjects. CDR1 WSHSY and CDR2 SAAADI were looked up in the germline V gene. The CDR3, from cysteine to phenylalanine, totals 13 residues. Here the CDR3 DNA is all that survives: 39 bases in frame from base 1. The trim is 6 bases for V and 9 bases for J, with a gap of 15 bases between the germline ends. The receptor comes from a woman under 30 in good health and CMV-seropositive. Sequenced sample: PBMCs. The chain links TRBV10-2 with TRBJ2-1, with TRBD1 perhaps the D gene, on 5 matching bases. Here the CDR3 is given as CASRPQGPAEQFF. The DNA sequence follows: TGCGCCAGCAGACCGCAGGGTCCGGCTGAGCAGTTCTTC.